This T cell receptor (beta chain) was documented in a study of cytomegalovirus exposure and HLA in healthy donors. Study-level results: Subsequent analysis of the roughly 120 validation repertoires found a tendency for first-cohort TCR clusters to co-occur. With high specificity and sensitivity, the classifier reportedly diagnosed cytomegalovirus status. Three chains tied to CMV proved CMV antigen-specific in vitro. Cytomegalovirus-associated TCR beta chains were listed, numbering 150 to 200.

The data were produced by immunoSEQ multiplex PCR, yet TCRdb's version contains in-frame clones alone and is incomplete. This sample has about 220,000 clones, with 88% found just once. Comment on this clone: Its antigen is not known.

Sequenced: PBMCs. This receptor was identified in a woman aged 18-29 years in good health and CMV-seronegative.

The CDR3 DNA is TGTGCCAGCAGCCAGGGGGCTACAGGGGTGAACACTGAAGCTTTCTTT. This sequence encodes CASSQGATGVNTEAFF. V usage is TRBV4-2 and J usage is TRBJ1-1, with TRBD1 identical over 7 bases. Trimming at V came to 3 bases and at J to 0 bases, leaving 7 bases not matched to a gene. CDR3 size: 16 residues. Germline CDR1 and CDR2: LGHNA and YNFKEQ.